This passage covers 14 T cell receptor beta chains from one sample sequenced in a study of shared clonotypes between healthy human individuals. CD45RO-negative, CCR7-positively selected cells formed the naive CD8 fraction, excluding terminally differentiated effector memory CD45RA+ cells. Only in-frame clones appear in the TCRdb table, and some are missing; sequencing was by immunoSEQ multiplex PCR. The profile shows around 2,000,000 clones, around 96% of them singletons. Sequencing was done on a sample of naive CD8+ T cells sorted from blood. The receptor set was obtained from a man between 18 and 35 years old in good health.

The chain couples TRBV7-2 to TRBJ1-2, with 7 bases aligning to TRBD1. The V and J ends lost 0 bases and 3 bases, in that order; junction bases with no gene match: 13. CDR3 length equals 18 residues. The germline gives CDR1 SGHTA, CDR2 FQGNSA. CDR3 amino acids: CASSLAGQGVGLHYGYTF. For the CDR3, the DNA is TGTGCCAGCAGCTTAGCAGGGCAGGGGGTCGGGTTGCACTATGGCTACACCTTC.

The sample holds one count of this clone. The gene calls are TRBV27 and TRBJ2-3; D perhaps matches TRBD2 (6 bases). The CDR3 spans 18 residues. V was shortened by 3 bases and J by 0 bases, with 19 bases between the two germline ends. CDR1 is MNHEY and CDR2 is SMNVEV in the germline V gene (reference sequence). CDR3 bases: TGTGCCAGCAGTTTGACCGCAACAGGCGCGGGAAGCACAGATACGCAGTATTTT. It translates to CASSLTATGAGSTDTQYF.

The genes are TRBV7-9 and TRBJ1-1; unclear D gene. The CDR3 spans 13 residues. Deletions cut 3 bases from V and 1 base from J, with 6 bases between. Per germline, CDR1 SEHNR and CDR2 FQNEAQ (reference sequence). CDR3 protein: CASSLQKNTEAFF. CDR3 coding DNA: TGTGCCAGCAGCTTGCAGAAGAACACTGAAGCTTTCTTT. The variable domain in full, with the rest retrieved from reference TRBV7-9 and TRBJ1-1, is DTGVSQNPRHKITKRGQNVTFRCDPISEHNRLYWYRQTLGQGPEFLTYFQNEAQLEKSRLLSDRFSAERPKGSFSTLEIQRTEQGDSAMYLCASSLQKNTEAFFGQGTRLTVV.

The V gene is TRBV7-8, the J gene TRBJ2-5, with D perhaps TRBD1 (6 bases). The CDR3 loop spans 16 amino acids. Trimming removed 1 base from V and 4 bases from J, with 16 bases in between. CDR1 is SGHVS and CDR2 is FQNEAQ in the germline V gene. CDR3 nucleotides: TGTGCCAGCAGCTTAGTGGAGGCAGGGGACACAGAGACCCAGTACTTC. Its translation is CASSLVEAGDTETQYF.

The V and J genes are TRBV11-2 and TRBJ1-2; TRBD1 matches at 7 bases. Germline loops: CDR1 SGHAT, CDR2 FQNNGV. The trim removed 1 base at V and 9 bases at J, leaving 8 bases unmatched. The CDR3 is made up of 14 amino acids. CDR3 sequence: CASSLVTGHGSYTF. For the CDR3, the DNA is TGTGCCAGCAGCTTAGTGACAGGGCACGGCAGCTACACCTTC.

This rearrangement joins TRBV4-3 to TRBJ2-7; the D is unclear. Trimming stripped 3 bases from V and 4 bases from J, with 4 bases between. The CDR3 extends over 11 amino acids. Germline assignment: CDR1 LGHNA and CDR2 YSLEER. CDR3 nucleotide sequence: TGCGCCAGCAGCCACAGGTACGAGCAGTACTTC. This codes for CASSHRYEQYF.

The chain links TRBV5-6 to TRBJ2-1; tentatively, D is TRBD2 (5 bases). The CDR3 is 14 amino acids. Germline CDR1 SGHDT, CDR2 YYEEEE. V was shortened by 0 bases and J by 5 bases, with 9 bases between the two germline ends. The CDR3 bases are TGTGCCAGCAGCTTGGGGCTAGCCCACAATGAGCAGTTCTTC. Its protein is CASSLGLAHNEQFF.

The rearrangement links TRBV15 to TRBJ2-7; the match to TRBD1 covers 7 bases. This CDR3 contains 13 residues. Germline assignment: CDR1 LNHNV and CDR2 YYDKDF (reference sequence). V was pared by 5 bases and J by 2 bases, with 3 bases of the junction left unmatched. Here the CDR3 DNA reads TGTGCCACCAGCGACAGGGCCCCCTACGAGCAGTACTTC. This translates into CATSDRAPYEQYF.

V and J are TRBV25-1 and TRBJ1-3; D might be TRBD1 (5 bases). The CDR3 totals 14 residues. From germline, CDR1 is MGHDK and CDR2 SYGVNS. Trimming took 10 bases from V and 3 from J, leaving 16 bases between them. CDR3 DNA: TGTGCCACAACCGGAGACAGCAGTGGAAACACCATATATTTT. Its protein product is CATTGDSSGNTIYF. The complete variable domain, with remaining parts taken from reference TRBV25-1 and TRBJ1-3, reads EADIYQTPRYLVIGTGKKITLECSQTMGHDKMYWYQQDPGMELHLIHYSYGVNSTEKGDLSSESTVSRIRTEHFPLTLESARPSHTSQYLCATTGDSSGNTIYFGEGSWLTVV.

The chain links TRBV30 to TRBJ1-2, with 9 bases aligning to TRBD1. Germline V gene data show CDR1 as GTSNPN and CDR2 as SVGIG (reference sequence). This CDR3 contains 14 residues. V gave up 2 bases and J gave up 7 bases; unmatched junction bases: 8. CDR3 sequence (DNA): TGTGCCTGGAGTTGGGACAGGGAGACGGGTGGCTACACCTTC. Translated, it gives CAWSWDRETGGYTF.

The J gene is TRBJ2-7, the V gene TRBV7-2, with 8 nucleotides matching TRBD1. CDR3 length: 13 amino acids. The trim removed 4 bases at V and 6 bases at J, leaving 5 bases unmatched. CDR1 is SGHTA and CDR2 is FQGNSA in the germline V gene. Here the CDR3 DNA reads TGTGCCAGCAGCTCCTGGACAGGGACCGAGCAGTACTTC. Translating gives CASSSWTGTEQYF.

The chain employs TRBV28 and TRBJ2-5; a weak D match, TRBD1 (6 bases). There are 13 residues in the CDR3. Germline V gene lookup returns CDR1 MDHEN and CDR2 SYDVKM. The V end lost 4 bases, the J end lost 3 bases, and 9 bases lay between the germline ends. The CDR3, as DNA: TGTGCCAGCAGTTATCCAGGGGAAGAGACCCAGTACTTC. It translates to CASSYPGEETQYF.

As for this clone: The sample holds other DNA sequences that translate to the same CDR3. This chain connects TRBV27 to TRBJ2-7; tentatively, D is TRBD1 (7 bases). V was cut by 6 bases and J by 1 base, with 19 bases left in between. Germline V lookup: CDR1 MNHEY, CDR2 SMNVEV (reference sequence). The CDR3 extends over 16 amino acids. CDR3 sequence: CASSPSSGGRSYEQYF. The CDR3 nucleotides are TGTGCCAGCAGCCCCTCGTCAGGGGGGCGTTCCTACGAGCAGTACTTC.

To note about this clone: The same CDR3 also results from other DNA sequences found in this sample. The chain couples TRBV30 to TRBJ2-5; possibly TRBD2 for D (5 bases). V shed 3 bases and J shed 5 bases, with 7 bases lying between them. The CDR3 consists of 11 residues. Germline V gene data show CDR1 as GTSNPN and CDR2 as SVGIG (reference sequence). CDR3 sequence (DNA): TGTGCCTGGAGCGGAGGCGAGACCCAGTACTTC. It encodes CAWSGGETQYF.